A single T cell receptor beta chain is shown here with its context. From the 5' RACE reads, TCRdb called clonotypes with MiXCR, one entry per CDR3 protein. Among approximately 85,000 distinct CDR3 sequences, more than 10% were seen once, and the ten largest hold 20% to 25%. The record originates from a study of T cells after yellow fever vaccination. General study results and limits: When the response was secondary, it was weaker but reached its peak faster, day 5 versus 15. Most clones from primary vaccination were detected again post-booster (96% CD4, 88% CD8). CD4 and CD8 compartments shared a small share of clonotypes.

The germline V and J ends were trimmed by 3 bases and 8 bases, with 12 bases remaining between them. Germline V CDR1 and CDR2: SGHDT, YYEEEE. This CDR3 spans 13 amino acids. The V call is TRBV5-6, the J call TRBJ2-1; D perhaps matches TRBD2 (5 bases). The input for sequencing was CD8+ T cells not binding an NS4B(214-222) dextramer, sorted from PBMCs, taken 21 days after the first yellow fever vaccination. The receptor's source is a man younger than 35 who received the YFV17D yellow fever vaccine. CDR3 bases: TGTGCCAGCAGCTCGGACTGGCCCGATGAGCAGTTCTTC. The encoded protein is CASSSDWPDEQFF.